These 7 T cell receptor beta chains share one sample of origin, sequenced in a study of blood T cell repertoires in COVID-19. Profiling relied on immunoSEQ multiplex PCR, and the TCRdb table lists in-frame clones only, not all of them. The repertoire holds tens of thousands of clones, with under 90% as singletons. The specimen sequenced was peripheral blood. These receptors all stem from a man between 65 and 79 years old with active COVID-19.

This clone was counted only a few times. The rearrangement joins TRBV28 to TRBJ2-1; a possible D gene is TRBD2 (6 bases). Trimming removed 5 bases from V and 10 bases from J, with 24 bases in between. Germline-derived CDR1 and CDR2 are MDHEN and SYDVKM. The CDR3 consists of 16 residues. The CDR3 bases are TGTGCCAGCAGTGACCTCCCTGGAGGGTCAAAGGGGGAGCAGTTCTTC. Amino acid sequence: CASSDLPGGSKGEQFF.

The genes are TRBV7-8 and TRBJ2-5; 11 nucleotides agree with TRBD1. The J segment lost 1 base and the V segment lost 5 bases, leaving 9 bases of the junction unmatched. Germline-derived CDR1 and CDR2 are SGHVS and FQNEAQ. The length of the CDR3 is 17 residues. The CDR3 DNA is TGTGCCAGCAGCAGGACAGGGGGCTTAAACCCCCAAGAGACCCAGTACTTC. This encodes CASSRTGGLNPQETQYF.

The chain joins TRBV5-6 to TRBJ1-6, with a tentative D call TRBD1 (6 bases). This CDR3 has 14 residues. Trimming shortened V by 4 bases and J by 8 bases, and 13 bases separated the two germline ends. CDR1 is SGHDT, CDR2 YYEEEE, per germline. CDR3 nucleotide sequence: TGTGCCAGCAGCGTTAGGACAGAGCATTCACCCCTCCACTTT. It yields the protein CASSVRTEHSPLHF.

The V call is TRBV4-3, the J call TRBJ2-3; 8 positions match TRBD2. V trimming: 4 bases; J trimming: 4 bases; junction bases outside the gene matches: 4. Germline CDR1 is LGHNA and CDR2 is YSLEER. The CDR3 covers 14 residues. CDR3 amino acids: CASSPGLAADTQYF. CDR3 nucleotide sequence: TGCGCCAGCAGCCCTGGACTAGCAGCAGATACGCAGTATTTT.

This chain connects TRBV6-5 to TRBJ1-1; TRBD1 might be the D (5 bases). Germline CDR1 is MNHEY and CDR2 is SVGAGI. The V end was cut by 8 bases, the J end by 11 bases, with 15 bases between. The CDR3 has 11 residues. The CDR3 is CASAGDRSAFF. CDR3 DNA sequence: TGTGCCAGCGCGGGGGATAGGTCCGCTTTCTTT.

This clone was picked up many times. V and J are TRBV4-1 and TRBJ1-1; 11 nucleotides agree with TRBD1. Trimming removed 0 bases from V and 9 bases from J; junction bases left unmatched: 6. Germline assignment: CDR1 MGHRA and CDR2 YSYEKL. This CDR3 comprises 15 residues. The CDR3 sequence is CASSQDPWDRGKAFF. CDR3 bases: TGCGCCAGCAGCCAAGACCCGTGGGACAGGGGGAAAGCTTTCTTT.

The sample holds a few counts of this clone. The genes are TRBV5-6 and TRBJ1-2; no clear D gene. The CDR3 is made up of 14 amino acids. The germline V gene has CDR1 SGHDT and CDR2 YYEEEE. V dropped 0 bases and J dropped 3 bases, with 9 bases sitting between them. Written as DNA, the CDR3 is TGTGCCAGCAGCTTGGGAACGGACTACTATGGCTACACCTTC. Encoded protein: CASSLGTDYYGYTF.